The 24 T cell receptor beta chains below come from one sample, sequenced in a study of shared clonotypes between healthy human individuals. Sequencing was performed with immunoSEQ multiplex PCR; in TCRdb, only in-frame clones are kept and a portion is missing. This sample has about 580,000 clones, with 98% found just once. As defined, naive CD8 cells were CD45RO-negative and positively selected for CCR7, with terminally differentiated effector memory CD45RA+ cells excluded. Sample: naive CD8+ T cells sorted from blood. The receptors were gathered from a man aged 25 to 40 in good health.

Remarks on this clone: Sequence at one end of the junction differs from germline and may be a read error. CDR3 nucleotide sequence: TGTGCCAGCAGCTATTGGACAGACGAACAGTACTTC. Protein: CASSYWTDEQYF. This chain uses TRBV5-4 with TRBJ2-7; a possible D gene is TRBD1 (6 bases). The CDR3 is 12 residues long. CDR1 and CDR2 from the germline V gene are SGHNT and YYREEE (reference sequence).

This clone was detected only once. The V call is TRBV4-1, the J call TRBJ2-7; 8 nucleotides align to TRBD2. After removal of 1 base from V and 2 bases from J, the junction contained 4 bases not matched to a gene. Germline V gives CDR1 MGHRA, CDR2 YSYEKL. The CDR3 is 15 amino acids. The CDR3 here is CASSQATSGPYEQYF. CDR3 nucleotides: TGCGCCAGCAGCCAAGCAACTAGCGGACCCTACGAGCAGTACTTC.

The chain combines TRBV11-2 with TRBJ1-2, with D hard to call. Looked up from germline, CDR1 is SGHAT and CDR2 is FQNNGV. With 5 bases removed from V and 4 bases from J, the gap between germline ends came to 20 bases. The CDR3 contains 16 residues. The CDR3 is CASSNMQLGARYGYTF. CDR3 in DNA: TGTGCCAGCAGCAATATGCAATTAGGAGCCCGCTATGGCTACACCTTC.

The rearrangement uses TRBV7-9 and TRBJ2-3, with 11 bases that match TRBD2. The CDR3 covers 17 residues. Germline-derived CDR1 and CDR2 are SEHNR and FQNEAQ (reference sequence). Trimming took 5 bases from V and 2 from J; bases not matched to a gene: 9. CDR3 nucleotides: TGTGCCAGCAGCCCTATCGGGACTAGCGGAGTCACAGATACGCAGTATTTT. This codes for CASSPIGTSGVTDTQYF.

CDR3 amino acids: CASSQNQFDEQFF. The CDR3 region has the DNA TGTGCCAGCAGCCAGAACCAGTTCGATGAGCAGTTCTTC. The genes are TRBV14 and TRBJ2-1; D is unresolved. This CDR3 contains 13 residues. From germline, CDR1 is SGHDN and CDR2 FVKESK. The V end lost 3 bases, the J end lost 8 bases, and 11 bases lay between the germline ends.

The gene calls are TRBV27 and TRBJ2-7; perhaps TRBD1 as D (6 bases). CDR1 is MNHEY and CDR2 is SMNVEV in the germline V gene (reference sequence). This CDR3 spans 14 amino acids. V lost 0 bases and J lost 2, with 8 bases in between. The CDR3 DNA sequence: TGTGCCAGCAGTTTATCCCAGGGGACCTACGAGCAGTACTTC. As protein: CASSLSQGTYEQYF.

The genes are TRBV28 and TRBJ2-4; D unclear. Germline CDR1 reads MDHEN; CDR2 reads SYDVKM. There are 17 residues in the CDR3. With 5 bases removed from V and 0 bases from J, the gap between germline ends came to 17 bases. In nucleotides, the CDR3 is TGTGCCAGCAGTCTCTCGTCCGCTCCCATAGCCAAAAACATTCAGTACTTC. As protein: CASSLSSAPIAKNIQYF.

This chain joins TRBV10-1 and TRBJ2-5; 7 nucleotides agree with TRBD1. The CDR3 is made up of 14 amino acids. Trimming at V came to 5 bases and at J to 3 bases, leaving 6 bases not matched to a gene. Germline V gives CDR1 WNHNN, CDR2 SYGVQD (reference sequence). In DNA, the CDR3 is TGCGCCAGCAGTAGCAGGGGGTACGAAGAGACCCAGTACTTC. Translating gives CASSSRGYEETQYF.

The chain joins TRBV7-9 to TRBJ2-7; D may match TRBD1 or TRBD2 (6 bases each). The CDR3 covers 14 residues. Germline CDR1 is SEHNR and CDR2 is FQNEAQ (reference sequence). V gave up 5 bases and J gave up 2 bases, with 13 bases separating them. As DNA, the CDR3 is TGTGCCAGCAGCCCCTTCGGGGGCCCCTACGAGCAGTACTTC. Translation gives CASSPFGGPYEQYF. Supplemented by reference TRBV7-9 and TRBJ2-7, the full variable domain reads DTGVSQNPRHKITKRGQNVTFRCDPISEHNRLYWYRQTLGQGPEFLTYFQNEAQLEKSRLLSDRFSAERPKGSFSTLEIQRTEQGDSAMYLCASSPFGGPYEQYFGPGTRLTVT.

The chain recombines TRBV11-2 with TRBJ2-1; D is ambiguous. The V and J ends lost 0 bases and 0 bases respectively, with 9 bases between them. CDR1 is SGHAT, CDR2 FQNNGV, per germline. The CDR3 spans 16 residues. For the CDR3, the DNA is TGTGCCAGCAGCTTAGACCAGCTGAGCTCCTACAATGAGCAGTTCTTC. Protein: CASSLDQLSSYNEQFF. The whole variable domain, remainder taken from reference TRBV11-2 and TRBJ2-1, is EAGVAQSPRYKIIEKRQSVAFWCNPISGHATLYWYQQILGQGPKLLIQFQNNGVVDDSQLPKDRFSAERLKGVDSTLKIQPAKLEDSAVYLCASSLDQLSSYNEQFFGPGTRLTVL.

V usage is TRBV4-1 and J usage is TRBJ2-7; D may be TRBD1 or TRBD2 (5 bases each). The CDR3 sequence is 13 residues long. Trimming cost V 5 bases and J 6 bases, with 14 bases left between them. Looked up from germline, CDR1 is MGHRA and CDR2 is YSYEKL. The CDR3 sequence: CASSYRDVTEQYF. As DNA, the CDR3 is TGCGCCAGCAGCTACCGGGACGTCACCGAGCAGTACTTC.

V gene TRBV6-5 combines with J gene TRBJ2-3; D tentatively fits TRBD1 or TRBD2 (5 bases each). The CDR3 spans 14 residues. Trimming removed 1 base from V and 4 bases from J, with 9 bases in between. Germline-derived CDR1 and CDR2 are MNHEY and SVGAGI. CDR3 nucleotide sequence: TGTGCCAGCAGTTACTTACTAGGGGCAGATACGCAGTATTTT. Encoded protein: CASSYLLGADTQYF.

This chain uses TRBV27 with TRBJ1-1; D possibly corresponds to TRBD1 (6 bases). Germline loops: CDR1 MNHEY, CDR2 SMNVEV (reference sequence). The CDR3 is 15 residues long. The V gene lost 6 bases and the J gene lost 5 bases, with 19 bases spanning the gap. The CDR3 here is CASRPLPGGTTEAFF. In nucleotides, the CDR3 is TGTGCCAGCAGACCTCTCCCGGGGGGCACGACTGAAGCTTTCTTT.

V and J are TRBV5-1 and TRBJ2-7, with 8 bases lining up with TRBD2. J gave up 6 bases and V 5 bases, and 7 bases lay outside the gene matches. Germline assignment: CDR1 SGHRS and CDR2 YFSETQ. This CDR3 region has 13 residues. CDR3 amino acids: CASSREGHREQYF. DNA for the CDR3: TGCGCCAGCAGTCGGGAGGGCCATCGCGAGCAGTACTTC.

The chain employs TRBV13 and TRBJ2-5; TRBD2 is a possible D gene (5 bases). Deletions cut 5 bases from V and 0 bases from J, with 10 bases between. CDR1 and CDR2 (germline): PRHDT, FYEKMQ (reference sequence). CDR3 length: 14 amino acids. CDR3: CASSPLDNQETQYF. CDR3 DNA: TGTGCCAGCAGCCCACTAGACAACCAAGAGACCCAGTACTTC. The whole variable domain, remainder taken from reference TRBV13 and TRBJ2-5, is AAGVIQSPRHLIKEKRETATLKCYPIPRHDTVYWYQQGPGQDPQFLISFYEKMQSDKGSIPDRFSAQQFSDYHSELNMSSLELGDSALYFCASSPLDNQETQYFGPGTRLLVL.

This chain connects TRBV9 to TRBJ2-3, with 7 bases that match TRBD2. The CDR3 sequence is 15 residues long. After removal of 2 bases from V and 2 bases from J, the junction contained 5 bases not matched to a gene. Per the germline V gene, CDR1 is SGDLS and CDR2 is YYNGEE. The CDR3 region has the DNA TGTGCCAGCAGCGTGGGCGGGAGTACCACAGATACGCAGTATTTT. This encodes CASSVGGSTTDTQYF. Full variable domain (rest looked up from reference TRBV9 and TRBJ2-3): DSGVTQTPKHLITATGQRVTLRCSPRSGDLSVYWYQQSLDQGLQFLIQYYNGEERAKGNILERFSAQQFPDLHSELNLSSLELGDSALYFCASSVGGSTTDTQYFGPGTRLTVL.

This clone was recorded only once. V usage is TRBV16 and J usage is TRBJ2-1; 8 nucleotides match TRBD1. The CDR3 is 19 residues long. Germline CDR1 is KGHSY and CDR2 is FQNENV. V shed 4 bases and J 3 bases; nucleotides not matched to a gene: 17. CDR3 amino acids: CASSPERDRWPRIYNEQFF. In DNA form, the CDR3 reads TGTGCCAGCAGCCCCGAAAGGGACAGGTGGCCCCGAATCTACAATGAGCAGTTCTTC.

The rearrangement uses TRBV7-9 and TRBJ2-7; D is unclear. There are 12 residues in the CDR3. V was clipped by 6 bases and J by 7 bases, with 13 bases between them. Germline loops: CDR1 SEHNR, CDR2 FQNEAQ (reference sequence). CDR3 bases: TGTGCCAGCAGGTCGGTGGCGTTAGAGCAGTACTTC. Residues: CASRSVALEQYF.

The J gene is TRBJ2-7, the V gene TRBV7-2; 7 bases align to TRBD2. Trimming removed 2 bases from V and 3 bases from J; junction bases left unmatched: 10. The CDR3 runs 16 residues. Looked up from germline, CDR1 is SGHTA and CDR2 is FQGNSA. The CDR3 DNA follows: TGTGCCAGCAGCTTAATGGCTCCGGGAGGAAGCTACGAGCAGTACTTC. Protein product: CASSLMAPGGSYEQYF. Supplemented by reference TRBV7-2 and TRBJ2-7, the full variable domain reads GAGVSQSPSNKVTEKGKDVELRCDPISGHTALYWYRQSLGQGLEFLIYFQGNSAPDKSGLPSDRFSAERTGGSVSTLTIQRTQQEDSAVYLCASSLMAPGGSYEQYFGPGTRLTVT.

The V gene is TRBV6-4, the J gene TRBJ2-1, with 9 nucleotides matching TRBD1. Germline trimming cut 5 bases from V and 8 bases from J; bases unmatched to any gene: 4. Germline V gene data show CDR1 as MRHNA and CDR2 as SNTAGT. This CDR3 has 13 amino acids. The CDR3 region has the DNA TGTGCCAGCAGTTCAGACAGGGGGGATGAGCAGTTCTTC. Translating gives CASSSDRGDEQFF.

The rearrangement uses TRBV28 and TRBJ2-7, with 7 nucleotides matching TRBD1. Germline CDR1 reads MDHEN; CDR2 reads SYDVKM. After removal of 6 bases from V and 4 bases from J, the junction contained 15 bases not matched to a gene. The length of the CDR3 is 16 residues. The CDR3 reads CASRRLSTGTDYEQYF. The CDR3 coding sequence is TGTGCCAGCAGGCGACTCTCAACCGGGACAGATTACGAGCAGTACTTC.

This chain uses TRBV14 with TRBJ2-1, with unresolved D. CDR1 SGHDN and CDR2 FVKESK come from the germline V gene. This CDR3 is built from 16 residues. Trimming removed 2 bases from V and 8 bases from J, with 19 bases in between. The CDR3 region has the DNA TGTGCCAGCAGCCAATTTAGCCAGGAGACCCTCGATGAGCAGTTCTTC. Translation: CASSQFSQETLDEQFF.

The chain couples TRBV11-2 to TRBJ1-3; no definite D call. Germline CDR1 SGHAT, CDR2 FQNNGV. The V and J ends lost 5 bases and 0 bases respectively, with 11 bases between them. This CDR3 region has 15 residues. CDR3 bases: TGTGCCAGCAGCCTCGACACGAGCTCTGGAAACACCATATATTTT. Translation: CASSLDTSSGNTIYF.

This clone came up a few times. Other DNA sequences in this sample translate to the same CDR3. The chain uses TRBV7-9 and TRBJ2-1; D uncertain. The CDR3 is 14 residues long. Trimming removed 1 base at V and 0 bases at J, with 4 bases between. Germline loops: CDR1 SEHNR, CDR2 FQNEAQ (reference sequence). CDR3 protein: CASSLESSYNEQFF. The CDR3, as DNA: TGTGCCAGCAGCTTAGAGAGCTCCTACAATGAGCAGTTCTTC.